One sample yielded the 10 T cell receptor beta chains listed below, sequenced in a study of blood T cell repertoires in COVID-19. The data were produced by immunoSEQ multiplex PCR, yet TCRdb's version contains in-frame clones alone and is incomplete. The sample lists 75,000 to 90,000 clones, approximately 87% occurring once. Material for sequencing was peripheral blood. The receptors here all came from a human donor in a cohort sampled during active COVID-19.

This chain joins TRBV28 and TRBJ1-2, with D unresolved. This CDR3 spans 13 amino acids. V was clipped by 6 bases and J by 4 bases, with 12 bases between them. Germline V gene data show CDR1 as MDHEN and CDR2 as SYDVKM. The CDR3 loop is CASRPDMVYGYTF. The CDR3 region has the DNA TGTGCCAGCAGACCAGACATGGTCTATGGCTACACCTTC.

The chain is built from TRBV27 and TRBJ1-1, with 8 positions matching TRBD1. The CDR3 totals 13 residues. V shed 6 bases and J 5 bases; nucleotides not matched to a gene: 5. Looked up from germline, CDR1 is MNHEY and CDR2 is SMNVEV (reference sequence). DNA of the CDR3: TGTGCCAGCAGCTGGACAGGGCGAACTGAAGCTTTCTTT. This encodes CASSWTGRTEAFF.

The genes are TRBV7-2 and TRBJ2-5; 10 bases fit TRBD1. V lost 5 bases and J lost 0; bases outside the gene matches: 3. CDR3 size: 15 residues. Germline V gene sequence: CDR1 SGHTA, CDR2 FQGNSA. The chain's CDR3 is CASSLGQGYQETQYF. The CDR3 region has the DNA TGTGCCAGCAGCCTGGGACAGGGGTACCAAGAGACCCAGTACTTC. The whole variable domain, filled in from reference TRBV7-2 and TRBJ2-5, reads GAGVSQSPSNKVTEKGKDVELRCDPISGHTALYWYRQSLGQGLEFLIYFQGNSAPDKSGLPSDRFSAERTGGSVSTLTIQRTQQEDSAVYLCASSLGQGYQETQYFGPGTRLLVL.

This chain's CDR3 is CASRAGTGGLPQHF. The CDR3 bases are TGTGCCAGCAGAGCCGGGACAGGGGGTTTGCCCCAGCATTTT. This chain uses TRBV6-5 with TRBJ1-5; 11 bases line up with TRBD1. This CDR3 spans 14 amino acids. V dropped 6 bases and J dropped 9; count of bases not matched to a gene: 7. Germline V gene sequence: CDR1 MNHEY, CDR2 SVGAGI.

The chain carries TRBV28 and TRBJ1-2, with D possibly being TRBD1 (6 bases). The CDR3 is made up of 13 amino acids. Germline V gives CDR1 MDHEN, CDR2 SYDVKM. Trimming took 5 bases from V and 6 from J, leaving 13 bases between them. CDR3 nucleotide sequence: TGTGCCAGCAGTACCACAGGGATGGATGGCTACACCTTC. It is translated as CASSTTGMDGYTF.

The sample holds a few counts of this clone. This rearrangement joins TRBV19 to TRBJ1-5; tentatively, D is TRBD1 (6 bases). CDR3 length equals 15 residues. The ends were cut back, 1 base at V and 6 bases at J, with 13 bases in the middle. Germline CDR1 LNHDA, CDR2 SQIVND (reference sequence). For the CDR3, the DNA is TGTGCCAGTAGTATAGGCAGGGACATTGGTCAGCCCCAGCATTTT. Translating gives CASSIGRDIGQPQHF.

On this clone itself: Different DNA sequences within this sample yield the same CDR3. V and J are TRBV5-5 and TRBJ2-2; 8 bases match TRBD2. The CDR3 consists of 15 residues. Germline CDR1 SGHKS, CDR2 YYEKEE (reference sequence). Trimming took 2 bases from V and 7 from J; bases not matched to a gene: 7. The CDR3 region is CASSFVAGGLGELFF. In DNA, the CDR3 is TGTGCCAGCAGCTTCGTGGCGGGGGGTCTCGGGGAGCTGTTTTTT.

In this sample, this clone turned up once. The gene calls are TRBV29-1 and TRBJ2-1; D is uncertain. There are 14 residues in the CDR3. The germline V gene has CDR1 SQVTM and CDR2 ANQGSEA. Trimming took 5 bases from V and 7 from J, leaving 18 bases between them. This chain's CDR3 is CSVSLAPLWNEQFF. CDR3 DNA sequence: TGCAGCGTTTCCTTGGCCCCGCTTTGGAATGAGCAGTTCTTC.

The chain combines TRBV7-9 with TRBJ1-2, with D possibly matching TRBD1 (5 bases). This CDR3 is 13 amino acids long. V lost 2 bases to trimming and J lost 5 bases, with 9 bases between them. CDR1 is SEHNR and CDR2 is FQNEAQ in the germline V gene (reference sequence). This CDR3 is CASSLRGGYGYTF. CDR3 bases: TGTGCCAGCAGCTTACGGGGGGGATATGGCTACACCTTC.

This clone was recorded once. This chain joins TRBV4-1 and TRBJ2-2, with D perhaps TRBD2 (5 bases). Trimming shortened V by 4 bases and J by 3 bases, and 15 bases separated the two germline ends. This CDR3 spans 16 amino acids. CDR1 and CDR2 (germline): MGHRA, YSYEKL. The CDR3 sequence: CASSRLGGGDTGELFF. The CDR3 DNA follows: TGCGCCAGCAGCCGGCTCGGAGGTGGGGACACCGGGGAGCTGTTTTTT.